Listed here are 20 T cell receptor beta chains from one sample, sequenced in a study of radiation and T cells in renal cell carcinoma. Here immunoSEQ multiplex PCR was the method, and the copy in TCRdb shows in-frame clones only, minus some. The table lists 130,000 to 150,000 clones, 88% of them singletons. Time point: baseline pretreatment blood. Treatment reported: 15 Gy SBRT to primary tumor, nephrectomy 4 weeks later. This specimen consisted of blood, obtained from a patient whose treatment included radiotherapy and nephrectomy. The receptors were sampled from a woman between 45 and 60 years old with renal cell carcinoma.

The rearrangement links TRBV4-3 to TRBJ1-2; TRBD1 matches 7 bases. Unmatched junction bases numbered 3, after V lost 4 bases and J lost 4 bases. The CDR3 is 13 residues long. Germline assignment: CDR1 LGHNA and CDR2 YSLEER. CDR3 nucleotide sequence: TGCGCCAGCAGCCCCGACAGGGCCTATGGCTACACCTTC. It is translated as CASSPDRAYGYTF.

As for this clone: This specimen includes other DNA sequences encoding the same CDR3. The J gene is TRBJ1-1, the V gene TRBV15; D remains unclear. V lost 1 base to trimming and J lost 6 bases, with 6 bases between them. Germline V gene data show CDR1 as LNHNV and CDR2 as YYDKDF (reference sequence). This CDR3 spans 12 amino acids. CDR3 residues: CATSRVGAEAFF. In DNA, the CDR3 is TGTGCCACCAGCAGAGTCGGGGCTGAAGCTTTCTTT.

The chain uses TRBV5-6 and TRBJ2-7, with 9 bases lining up with TRBD2. Germline lookup yields CDR1 SGHDT and CDR2 YYEEEE. The CDR3 extends over 14 amino acids. V trimming: 1 base; J trimming: 6 bases; junction bases outside the gene matches: 5. The chain's CDR3 is CASSLMGLASEQYF. Here the CDR3 DNA reads TGTGCCAGCAGCTTGATGGGACTAGCAAGCGAGCAGTACTTC.

The V and J genes are TRBV4-3 and TRBJ1-4; TRBD1 matches at 8 bases. The CDR3 runs to 15 residues. V lost 3 bases, J lost 3 bases, and 3 bases stayed unmatched. Per the germline V gene, CDR1 is LGHNA and CDR2 is YSLEER. The CDR3 DNA sequence: TGCGCCAGCAGCCAGGACAGGGACGCTAATGAAAAACTGTTTTTT. Encoded protein: CASSQDRDANEKLFF.

This clone was detected only a few times. The chain recombines TRBV11-2 with TRBJ2-1; D is unclear. V was trimmed by 0 bases and J by 11 bases, leaving 8 bases between them. The CDR3 consists of 12 residues. CDR1 is SGHAT and CDR2 is FQNNGV in the germline V gene. The CDR3 sequence: CASSLDWGKQFF. CDR3 in DNA: TGTGCCAGCAGCTTAGATTGGGGAAAGCAGTTCTTC. The full variable domain, rest sourced from reference TRBV11-2 and TRBJ2-1, is EAGVAQSPRYKIIEKRQSVAFWCNPISGHATLYWYQQILGQGPKLLIQFQNNGVVDDSQLPKDRFSAERLKGVDSTLKIQPAKLEDSAVYLCASSLDWGKQFFGPGTRLTVL.

The V and J genes are TRBV19 and TRBJ2-1; 10 positions match TRBD2. The CDR3 is 16 amino acids. J gave up 2 bases and V 6 bases, and 7 bases lay outside the gene matches. Germline CDR1 and CDR2: LNHDA and SQIVND (reference sequence). Here the CDR3 DNA reads TGTGCCAGTAGGAGCGGGGGGGCCCGAACCTACAATGAGCAGTTCTTC. Its protein is CASRSGGARTYNEQFF.

This rearrangement joins TRBV7-2 to TRBJ1-3; D is ambiguous. The V gene lost 3 bases and the J gene lost 1 base, with 7 bases spanning the gap. This CDR3 contains 14 residues. CDR1 and CDR2 (germline): SGHTA, FQGNSA. The CDR3 reads CASSLRRSGNTIYF. The CDR3, as DNA: TGTGCCAGCAGCTTGCGCAGATCTGGAAACACCATATATTTT.

This clone was detected once. The chain employs TRBV4-3 and TRBJ1-5; no firm D call. V shed 0 bases and J shed 9 bases, with 9 bases lying between them. The CDR3 loop spans 13 amino acids. Looked up from germline, CDR1 is LGHNA and CDR2 is YSLEER. CDR3 region: CASSQDTLRPQHF. The DNA of the CDR3 is TGCGCCAGCAGCCAAGATACTTTACGGCCCCAGCATTTT.

The rearrangement links TRBV6-1 to TRBJ1-5; D remains ambiguous. Germline values: CDR1 MNHNS, CDR2 SASEGT. The V and J ends lost 2 bases and 6 bases respectively, with 11 bases between them. The CDR3 contains 14 residues. The CDR3 loop reads CASSERGNSQPQHF. CDR3 nucleotides: TGTGCCAGCAGTGAACGGGGAAATAGTCAGCCCCAGCATTTT.

The V gene is TRBV6-5, the J gene TRBJ2-7, with 10 bases fitting TRBD1. This CDR3 is built from 13 residues. V dropped 3 bases and J dropped 7; count of bases not matched to a gene: 3. CDR1 is MNHEY and CDR2 is SVGAGI in the germline V gene. CDR3: CASSYGQGGEQYF. The CDR3 DNA sequence: TGTGCCAGCAGTTATGGACAGGGGGGTGAGCAGTACTTC.

The chain employs TRBV5-1 and TRBJ2-3; 7 bases align to TRBD1. Germline values: CDR1 SGHRS, CDR2 YFSETQ. V was pared by 5 bases and J by 6 bases, with 6 bases of the junction left unmatched. This CDR3 contains 13 residues. This chain's CDR3 is CASSSQGEDTQYF. CDR3 coding DNA: TGCGCCAGCAGTAGTCAGGGGGAGGATACGCAGTATTTT. Supplemented by reference TRBV5-1 and TRBJ2-3, the full variable domain reads KAGVTQTPRYLIKTRGQQVTLSCSPISGHRSVSWYQQTPGQGLQFLFEYFSETQRNKGNFPGRFSGRQFSNSRSEMNVSTLELGDSALYLCASSSQGEDTQYFGPGTRLTVL.

This clone was picked up a small number of times. This chain uses TRBV25-1 with TRBJ1-4, with D possibly TRBD1 on 5 matching bases. CDR1 is MGHDK, CDR2 SYGVNS, per germline. There are 13 residues in the CDR3. The V end was cut by 8 bases, the J end by 8 bases, with 15 bases between. CDR3 in DNA: TGTGCCAGCGGTGGCCCGGGACGGGAAAAACTGTTTTTT. This encodes CASGGPGREKLFF.

The V call is TRBV5-4, the J call TRBJ1-2; possibly TRBD1 for D (6 bases). This CDR3 region has 14 residues. Germline CDR1 SGHNT, CDR2 YYREEE (reference sequence). With 4 bases removed from V and 5 bases from J, the gap between germline ends came to 15 bases. As DNA, the CDR3 is TGTGCCAGCAGCCCGGCTACAGGGTTATATGGCTACACCTTC. This translates into CASSPATGLYGYTF.

The chain has TRBV5-6 and TRBJ2-7; 10 nucleotides align to TRBD1. The CDR3 sequence is 15 residues long. Germline V gene data show CDR1 as SGHDT and CDR2 as YYEEEE. V lost 1 base, J lost 5 bases, and 6 bases stayed unmatched. CDR3 nucleotide sequence: TGTGCCAGCAGCTTGTGGGACAGGGGTATGCACGAGCAGTACTTC. This encodes CASSLWDRGMHEQYF.

This clone was counted a few times. The chain is built from TRBV7-8 and TRBJ2-6; D perhaps matches TRBD1 (6 bases). The CDR3 runs 18 residues. The ends were cut back, 5 bases at V and 4 bases at J, with 21 bases in the middle. In germline, CDR1 is SGHVS, CDR2 FQNEAQ. The CDR3 reads CASSPPEGVFPGANVLTF. The CDR3 nucleotides read TGTGCCAGCAGCCCCCCAGAGGGGGTGTTCCCCGGGGCCAACGTCCTGACTTTC.

This clone was counted a few times. The chain joins TRBV12-5 to TRBJ2-1, with 8 nucleotides matching TRBD2. The junction had 5 bases not matched to a gene; V was cut back by 1 base and J by 6 bases. Germline V CDR1 and CDR2: LGHNT, FRNRAP. This CDR3 has 15 residues. As DNA, the CDR3 is TGTGCTAGTGGTTTGGGGACTAGCCTGGCCAATGAGCAGTTCTTC. Encoded protein: CASGLGTSLANEQFF.

The genes are TRBV5-5 and TRBJ1-6, with TRBD1 as a possible D gene (5 bases). Germline V gene lookup returns CDR1 SGHKS and CDR2 YYEKEE (reference sequence). The CDR3 is 16 amino acids. Trimming stripped 4 bases from V and 2 bases from J, with 13 bases between. The CDR3 DNA follows: TGTGCCAGCAGCACCCGGGGGGGAGCCTATAATTCACCCCTCCACTTT. It yields the protein CASSTRGGAYNSPLHF.

The chain couples TRBV5-4 to TRBJ2-3; 11 bases are shared with TRBD2. The germline CDR1 and CDR2 sequences are SGHNT and YYREEE (reference sequence). V was clipped by 4 bases and J by 5 bases; unmatched bases: 12. The CDR3 covers 17 residues. The chain's CDR3 is CASSGVGLAGGRDTQYF. CDR3 coding DNA: TGTGCCAGCAGCGGAGTGGGTCTAGCGGGGGGCCGAGATACGCAGTATTTT. Filled out from reference TRBV5-4 and TRBJ2-3, the complete variable domain reads ETGVTQSPTHLIKTRGQQVTLRCSSQSGHNTVSWYQQALGQGPQFIFQYYREEENGRGNFPPRFSGLQFPNYSSELNVNALELDDSALYLCASSGVGLAGGRDTQYFGPGTRLTVL.

This clone appeared a single time. The V gene is TRBV11-3, the J gene TRBJ2-1; no definite D call. This CDR3 contains 12 residues. Per germline, CDR1 SGHNT and CDR2 YENEEA. V lost 0 bases and J 9 bases, leaving 6 bases between the germline ends. The CDR3 spells CASSLDLGEQFF. In DNA, the CDR3 is TGTGCCAGCAGCTTAGATCTCGGTGAGCAGTTCTTC.

This CDR3 is CASSISYNQPQHF. The CDR3 coding sequence is TGTGCCAGTAGTATCTCCTACAATCAGCCCCAGCATTTT. This sequence joins TRBV19 and TRBJ1-5, with unresolved D. The CDR3 runs 13 residues. Trimming shortened V by 3 bases and J by 3 bases, and 6 bases separated the two germline ends. Germline CDR1 LNHDA, CDR2 SQIVND (reference sequence).